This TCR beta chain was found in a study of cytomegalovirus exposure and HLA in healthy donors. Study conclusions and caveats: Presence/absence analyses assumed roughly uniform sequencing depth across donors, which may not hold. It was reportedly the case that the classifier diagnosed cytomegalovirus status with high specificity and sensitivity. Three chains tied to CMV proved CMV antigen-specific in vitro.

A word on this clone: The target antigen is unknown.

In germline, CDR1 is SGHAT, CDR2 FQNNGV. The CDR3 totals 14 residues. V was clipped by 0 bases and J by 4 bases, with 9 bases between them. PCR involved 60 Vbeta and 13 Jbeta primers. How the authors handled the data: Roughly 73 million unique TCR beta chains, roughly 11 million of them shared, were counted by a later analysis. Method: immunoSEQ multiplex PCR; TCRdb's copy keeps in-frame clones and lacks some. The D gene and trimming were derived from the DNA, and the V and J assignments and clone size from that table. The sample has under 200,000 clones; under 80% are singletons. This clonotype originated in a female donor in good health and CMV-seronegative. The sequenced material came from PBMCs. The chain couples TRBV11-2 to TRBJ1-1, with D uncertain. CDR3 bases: TGTGCCAGCAGCTTAGACGCGGGAATCACTGAAGCTTTCTTT. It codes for CASSLDAGITEAFF.